This T cell receptor beta chain originates from a study of cytomegalovirus exposure and HLA in healthy donors. Study-level findings and limits: An analysis was carried out at a later point. It showed that HLA-associated TCR beta chains were more clonally expanded than equally common non-associated chains. TCR beta V- and J-gene trimming, according to a later analysis, was linked to a missense DCLRE1C variant.

The PCR made use of 60 Vbeta and 13 Jbeta primers. Measured with immunoSEQ multiplex PCR; TCRdb has only the in-frame clones, and not every one. The sample has hundreds of thousands of clones, around 70% seen once. A note on this clone: Its antigen is undetermined.

This receptor was taken from a man aged 40-55 years in good health and CMV-seropositive. The specimen was PBMCs.

CDR3 in amino acids: CASSGSGTGNSPLHF. As DNA, the CDR3 is TGTGCCAGCAGTGGATCCGGGACAGGGAACTCACCCCTCCACTTT. The chain employs TRBV28 and TRBJ1-6, with TRBD1 matching over 9 bases. The V gene's germline CDR1 is MDHEN and CDR2 SYDVKM. J gave up 10 bases and V 5 bases, and 9 bases lay outside the gene matches. CDR3 size: 15 residues.